This T cell receptor beta chain was observed in a study of cytomegalovirus exposure and HLA in healthy donors. About this clone itself: Its specificity is not known.

This CDR3 is built from 13 residues. CDR1 is MDHEN and CDR2 is SYDVKM in the germline V gene. Trimming removed 7 bases from V and 4 bases from J; junction bases left unmatched: 2. It was with 60 Vbeta and 13 Jbeta primers that the PCR ran. Assay used: immunoSEQ multiplex PCR; TCRdb lists only in-frame clones, some missing. Among some 190,000 clones listed, approximately 86% were seen once. General observations from the study: The investigators catalogued 150 to 200 TCR beta chains as cytomegalovirus-associated.

This clonotype originated in a woman under 40 in good health and CMV-seronegative. Sample: PBMCs. J is TRBJ2-1 and V is TRBV28; 9 positions match TRBD2. The CDR3 sequence: CASTSGEYNEQFF. As DNA, the CDR3 is TGTGCCAGCACTAGCGGGGAGTACAATGAGCAGTTCTTC.